Presented here are 11 T cell receptor beta chains from one specimen sequenced in a study of response to subunit inactivated influenza vaccine. In TCRdb, the RT-PCR reads were re-called with MiXCR into one record per CDR3 protein. Of about 160,000 distinct CDR3 sequences in the sample, about 10% are singletons; the top ten hold roughly a third. Material: CD8+ T cells sorted from PBMCs, obtained about 23 months after vaccination. The source of these receptors is a man between 45 and 75 years old who received an inactivated influenza vaccine.

This chain links TRBV28 with TRBJ2-5; D possibly corresponds to TRBD1 (6 bases). Germline-derived CDR1 and CDR2 are MDHEN and SYDVKM. V was shortened by 3 bases and J by 4 bases, with 12 bases between the two germline ends. The length of the CDR3 is 14 residues. CDR3 region: CASSFQGSAETQYF. CDR3 coding DNA: TGTGCCAGCAGTTTCCAGGGGTCTGCAGAGACCCAGTACTTC.

The chain has TRBV6-2 or TRBV6-3 and TRBJ1-5; unclear D gene. Germline V gene data show CDR1 as MNHEY and CDR2 as SVGEGT. The CDR3 covers 14 residues. V was clipped by 4 bases and J by 1 base, with 8 bases between them. The CDR3 sequence: CASSFFGSNQPQHF. CDR3 bases: TGTGCCAGCAGTTTTTTTGGGAGCAATCAGCCCCAGCATTTT.

V and J are TRBV6-2 or TRBV6-3 and TRBJ2-6; no definite D call. The CDR3 consists of 18 residues. Germline assignment: CDR1 MNHEY and CDR2 SVGEGT. Trimming cost V 0 bases and J 0 bases, with 12 bases left between them. The CDR3 reads CASSYSGSLSSGANVLTF. Written as DNA, the CDR3 is TGTGCCAGCAGTTACTCGGGGTCCCTTAGCTCTGGGGCCAACGTCCTGACTTTC.

This clonotype rates as medium-sized. The chain employs TRBV28 and TRBJ2-7; 14 bases map to TRBD2. The CDR3 totals 16 residues. Germline trimming cut 4 bases from V and 0 bases from J; bases unmatched to any gene: 2. Germline loops: CDR1 MDHEN, CDR2 SYDVKM. The CDR3 protein is CASSYGTSGSSYEQYF. CDR3 coding DNA: TGTGCCAGCAGTTACGGGACTAGCGGGAGCTCCTACGAGCAGTACTTC.

The chain combines TRBV5-6 with TRBJ1-1; D might be TRBD1 (5 bases). The V end lost 8 bases, the J end lost 6 bases, and 11 bases lay between the germline ends. Per germline, CDR1 SGHDT and CDR2 YYEEEE. The CDR3 is made up of 11 amino acids. CDR3 in DNA: TGTGCCAGTACTCTAGGGGCTGAAGCTTTCTTT. Translating gives CASTLGAEAFF.

This clonotype showed up just a few times. The chain uses TRBV28 and TRBJ2-3, with unresolved D. The CDR3 consists of 13 residues. From germline, CDR1 is MDHEN and CDR2 SYDVKM. V shed 5 bases and J shed 2 bases, with 8 bases lying between them. The CDR3 nucleotides read TGTGCCAGCAGTCGCTTCGTCACAGATACGCAGTATTTT. It encodes CASSRFVTDTQYF.

This chain joins TRBV10-3 and TRBJ1-2, with D unresolved. V was cut by 8 bases and J by 0 bases, with 16 bases left in between. The CDR3 length is 15 residues. The germline CDR1 and CDR2 sequences are ENHRY and SYGVKD. CDR3 amino acids: CAISYRDTTNYGYTF. CDR3 coding DNA: TGTGCCATCTCCTACCGAGACACTACTAACTATGGCTACACCTTC.

The V call is TRBV19, the J call TRBJ1-5; 7 bases line up with TRBD1. The CDR3 is 16 amino acids. With 3 bases clipped from V and 6 bases from J, the junction kept 11 bases outside the gene matches. Per the germline V gene, CDR1 is LNHDA and CDR2 is SQIVND (reference sequence). In DNA, the CDR3 is TGTGCCAGTAGTATGGGGCAGGGGGTATACGTTCAGCCCCAGCATTTT. Translated: CASSMGQGVYVQPQHF.

This clonotype showed up just a few times. For the CDR3, the DNA is TGCAGTGCTAGAGACGGGGACAGCACCTACGAGCAGTACTTC. Translated: CSARDGDSTYEQYF. The chain links TRBV20-1 to TRBJ2-7, with 7 bases identical to TRBD1. The junction had 4 bases not matched to a gene; V was cut back by 0 bases and J by 2 bases. The CDR3 is 14 residues long. The V gene's germline CDR1 is DFQATT and CDR2 SNEGSKA (reference sequence).

Many counts were recorded for this clonotype. The rearrangement links TRBV2 to TRBJ2-1; D unclear. Germline V gene lookup returns CDR1 SNHLY and CDR2 FYNNEI. This CDR3 is 12 amino acids long. Deletions cut 1 base from V and 4 bases from J, with 2 bases between. This CDR3 is CASSEGYNEQFF. CDR3 bases: TGTGCCAGCAGTGAAGGGTACAATGAGCAGTTCTTC.

The sample holds a few counts of this clonotype. The rearrangement links TRBV5-1 to TRBJ2-7; D is possibly TRBD2 (5 bases). The CDR3 totals 15 residues. Germline loops: CDR1 SGHRS, CDR2 YFSETQ. Trimming took off 4 bases at V and 3 bases at J, with 17 bases between the two ends. The CDR3 sequence: CASSVGQFGNYEQYF. DNA for the CDR3: TGCGCCAGCAGCGTAGGGCAGTTCGGGAACTACGAGCAGTACTTC.